A single T cell receptor (beta chain) is shown here with its context. The target antigen is unknown. The sample comes from a study of vaccination and CD4 T cells after COVID-19. Study overall: Spike peptides, overlapping and drawn from SARS-CoV-2, HCoV-NL63, HCoV-OC43 and HCoV-229E, were used to stimulate cells.

Trimming pared 5 bases from V and 6 bases from J, leaving 29 bases between. CDR1 is DFQATT, CDR2 SNEGSKA, per germline (reference sequence). The CDR3 runs to 18 residues. This sample's time point: late sampling 161 to 241 days after vaccination in a few convalescent patients. Treatment reported: roughly 10-day PBMC culture with coronavirus spike peptide pools or control peptides (ViraFEST assay). ViraFEST stimulated the growth of antigen-specific T cells using peptide pools and subsequently profiled their TCRs by sequencing. From the approximately eleven-day cultures, CD4+ T cells were isolated by negative selection. Study-level points and caveats: No early post-infection timepoints were studied, and convalescent patients studied were relatively few.

With the Oncomine TCR Beta short-read assay, DNA from cultured CD4+ T cells was sequenced. From the PCR reads, TCRdb called clonotypes with MiXCR, one entry per CDR3 protein. Here the sample spans tens of thousands of distinct CDR3 sequences, 30% to 35% being singletons. This rearrangement joins TRBV20-1 to TRBJ1-5; tentative D call: TRBD1 (6 bases). This specimen consisted of CD4+ T cells from blood, cultured in vitro, obtained about 7 months after SARS-CoV-2 vaccination. The clonotype comes from a human donor who had recovered from COVID-19. CDR3 amino acids: CSAQVLKSRDDRTQPQHF. Written as DNA, the CDR3 is TGCAGTGCTCAAGTCCTAAAATCCCGGGACGACAGGACTCAGCCCCAGCATTTT.